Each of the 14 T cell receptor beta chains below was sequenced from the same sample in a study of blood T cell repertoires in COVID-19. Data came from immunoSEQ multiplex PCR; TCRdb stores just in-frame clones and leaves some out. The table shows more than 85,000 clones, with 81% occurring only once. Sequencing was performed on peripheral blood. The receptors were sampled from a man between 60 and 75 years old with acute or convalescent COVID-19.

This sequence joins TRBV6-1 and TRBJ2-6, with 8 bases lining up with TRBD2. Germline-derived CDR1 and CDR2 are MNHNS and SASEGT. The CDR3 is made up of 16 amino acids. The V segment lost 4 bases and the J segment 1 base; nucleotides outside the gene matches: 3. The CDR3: CASSVSGASGANVLTF. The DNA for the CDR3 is TGTGCCAGCAGTGTTAGCGGGGCGTCTGGGGCCAACGTCCTGACTTTC.

The DNA for the CDR3 is TGTGCCAGCACCCCCGCCGGTTCCTACGAGCAGTACTTC. It specifies CASTPAGSYEQYF. The chain links TRBV13 to TRBJ2-7; D is ambiguous. The V end lost 7 bases, the J end lost 1 base, and 11 bases lay between the germline ends. This CDR3 is built from 13 residues. Germline V gene data show CDR1 as PRHDT and CDR2 as FYEKMQ (reference sequence). Filled out from reference TRBV13 and TRBJ2-7, the complete variable domain reads AAGVIQSPRHLIKEKRETATLKCYPIPRHDTVYWYQQGPGQDPQFLISFYEKMQSDKGSIPDRFSAQQFSDYHSELNMSSLELGDSALYFCASTPAGSYEQYFGPGTRLTVT.

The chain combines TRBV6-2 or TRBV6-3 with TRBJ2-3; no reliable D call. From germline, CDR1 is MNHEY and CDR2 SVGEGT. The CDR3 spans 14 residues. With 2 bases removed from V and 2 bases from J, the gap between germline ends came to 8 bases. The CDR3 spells CASSYGLITDTQYF. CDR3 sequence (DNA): TGTGCCAGCAGTTACGGGCTGATCACAGATACGCAGTATTTT.

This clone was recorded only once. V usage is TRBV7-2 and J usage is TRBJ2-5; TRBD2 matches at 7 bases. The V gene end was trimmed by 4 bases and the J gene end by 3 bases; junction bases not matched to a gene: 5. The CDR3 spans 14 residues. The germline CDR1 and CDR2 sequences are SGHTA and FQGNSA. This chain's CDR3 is CASSSGLTKETQYF. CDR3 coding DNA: TGTGCCAGCAGCTCGGGACTAACAAAAGAGACCCAGTACTTC.

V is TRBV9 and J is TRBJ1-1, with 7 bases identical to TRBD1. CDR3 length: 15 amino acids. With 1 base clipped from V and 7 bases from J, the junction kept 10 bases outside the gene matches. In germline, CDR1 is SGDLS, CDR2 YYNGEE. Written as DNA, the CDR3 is TGTGCCAGCAGCGTATCCCCCGACAGGGCCAATGAAGCTTTCTTT. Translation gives CASSVSPDRANEAFF.

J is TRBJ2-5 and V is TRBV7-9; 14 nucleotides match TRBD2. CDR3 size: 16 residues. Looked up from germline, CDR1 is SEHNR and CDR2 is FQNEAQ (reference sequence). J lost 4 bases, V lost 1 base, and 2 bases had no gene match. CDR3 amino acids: CASSLVGLAGAETQYF. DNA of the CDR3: TGTGCCAGCAGCTTAGTGGGACTAGCGGGAGCAGAGACCCAGTACTTC.

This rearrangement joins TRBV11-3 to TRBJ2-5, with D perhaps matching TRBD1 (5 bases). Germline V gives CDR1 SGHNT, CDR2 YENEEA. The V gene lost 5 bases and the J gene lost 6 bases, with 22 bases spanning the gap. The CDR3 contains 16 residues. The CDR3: CASSPLPVAGRKTQYF. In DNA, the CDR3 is TGTGCCAGCAGCCCCCTCCCGGTGGCAGGGCGGAAGACCCAGTACTTC.

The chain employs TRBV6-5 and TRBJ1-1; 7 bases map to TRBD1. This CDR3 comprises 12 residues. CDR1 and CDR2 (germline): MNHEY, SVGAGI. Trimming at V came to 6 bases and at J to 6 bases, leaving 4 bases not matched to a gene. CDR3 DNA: TGTGCCAGCAGCTCGCAGGGGGCTGAAGCTTTCTTT. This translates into CASSSQGAEAFF.

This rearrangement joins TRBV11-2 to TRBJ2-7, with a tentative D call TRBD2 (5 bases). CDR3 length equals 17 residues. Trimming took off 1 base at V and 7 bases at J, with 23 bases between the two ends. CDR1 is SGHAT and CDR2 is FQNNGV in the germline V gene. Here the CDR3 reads CASSLVGLTSSVSEQYF. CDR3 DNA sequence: TGTGCCAGCAGCTTAGTCGGGTTAACTAGTTCTGTGTCTGAGCAGTACTTC.

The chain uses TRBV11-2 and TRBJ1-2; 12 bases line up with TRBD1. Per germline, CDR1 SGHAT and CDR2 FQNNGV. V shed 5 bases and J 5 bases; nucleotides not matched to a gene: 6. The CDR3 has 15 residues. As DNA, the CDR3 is TGTGCCAGCAGCCAGGGACAGGGGGCCCAGTATGGCTACACCTTC. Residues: CASSQGQGAQYGYTF.

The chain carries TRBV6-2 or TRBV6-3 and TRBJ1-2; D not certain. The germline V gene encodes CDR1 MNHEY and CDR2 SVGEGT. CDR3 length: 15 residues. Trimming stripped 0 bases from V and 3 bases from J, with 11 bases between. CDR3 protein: CASSYSRQAYYGYTF. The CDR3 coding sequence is TGTGCCAGCAGTTACTCACGACAAGCTTACTATGGCTACACCTTC.

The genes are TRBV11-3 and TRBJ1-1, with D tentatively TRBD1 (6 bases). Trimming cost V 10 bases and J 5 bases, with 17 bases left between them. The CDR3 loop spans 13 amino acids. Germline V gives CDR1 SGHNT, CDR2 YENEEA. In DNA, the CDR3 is TGTGCCACCGGACAGAGATACGGAACTGAAGCTTTCTTT. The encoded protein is CATGQRYGTEAFF.

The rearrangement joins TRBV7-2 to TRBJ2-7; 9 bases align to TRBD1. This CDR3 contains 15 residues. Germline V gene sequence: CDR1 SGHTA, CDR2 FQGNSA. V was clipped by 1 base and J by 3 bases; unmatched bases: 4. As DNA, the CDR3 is TGTGCCAGCAGCTTAGATGGGACAGGGTTCTACGAGCAGTACTTC. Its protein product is CASSLDGTGFYEQYF.

The CDR3 is CASSQAVAGNTEAFF. CDR3 DNA sequence: TGTGCCAGCAGCCAAGCGGTGGCGGGAAACACTGAAGCTTTCTTT. This sequence joins TRBV3-1 (or the pseudogene TRBV3-2) and TRBJ1-1; no definite D call. The CDR3 is 15 amino acids. The germline V gene encodes CDR1 LGHDT and CDR2 YNNKEL (reference sequence). Trimming took 1 base from V and 2 from J, leaving 11 bases between them.